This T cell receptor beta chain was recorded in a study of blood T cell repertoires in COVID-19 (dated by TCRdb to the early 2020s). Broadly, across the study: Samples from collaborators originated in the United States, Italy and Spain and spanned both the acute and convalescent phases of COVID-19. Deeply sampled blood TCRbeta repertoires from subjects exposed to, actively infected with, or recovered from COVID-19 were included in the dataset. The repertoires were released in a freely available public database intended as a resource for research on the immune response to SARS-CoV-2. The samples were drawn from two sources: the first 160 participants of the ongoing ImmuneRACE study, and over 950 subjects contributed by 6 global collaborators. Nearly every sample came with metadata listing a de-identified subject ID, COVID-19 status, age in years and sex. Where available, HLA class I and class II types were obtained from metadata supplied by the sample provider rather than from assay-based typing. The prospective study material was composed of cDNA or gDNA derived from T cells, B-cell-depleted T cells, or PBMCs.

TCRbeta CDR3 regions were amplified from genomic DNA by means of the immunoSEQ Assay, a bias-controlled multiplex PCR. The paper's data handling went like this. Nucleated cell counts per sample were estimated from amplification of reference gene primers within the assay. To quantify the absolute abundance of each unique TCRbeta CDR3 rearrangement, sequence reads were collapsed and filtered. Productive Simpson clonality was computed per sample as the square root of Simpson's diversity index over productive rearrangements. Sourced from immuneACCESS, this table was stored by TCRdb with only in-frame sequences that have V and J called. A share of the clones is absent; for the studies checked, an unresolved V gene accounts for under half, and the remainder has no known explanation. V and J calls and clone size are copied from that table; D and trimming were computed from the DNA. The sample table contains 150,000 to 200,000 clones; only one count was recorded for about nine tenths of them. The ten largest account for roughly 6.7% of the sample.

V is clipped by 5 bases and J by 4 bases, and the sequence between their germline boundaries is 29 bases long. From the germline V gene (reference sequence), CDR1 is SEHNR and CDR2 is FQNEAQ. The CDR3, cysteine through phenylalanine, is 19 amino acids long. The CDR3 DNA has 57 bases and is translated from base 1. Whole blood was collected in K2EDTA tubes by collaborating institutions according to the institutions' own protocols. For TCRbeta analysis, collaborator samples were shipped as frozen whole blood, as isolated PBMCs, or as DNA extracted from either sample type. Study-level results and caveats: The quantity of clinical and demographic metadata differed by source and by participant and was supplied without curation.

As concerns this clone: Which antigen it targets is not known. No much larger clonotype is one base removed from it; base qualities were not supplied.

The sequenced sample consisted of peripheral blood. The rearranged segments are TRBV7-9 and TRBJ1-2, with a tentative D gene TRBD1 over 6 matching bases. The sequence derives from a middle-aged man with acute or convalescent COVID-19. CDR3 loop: CASSGGNAITGLSSYGYTF. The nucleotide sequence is TGTGCCAGCAGCGGAGGAAATGCCATTACAGGGCTTAGCAGCTATGGCTACACCTTC.